The rows below give T cell receptor beta chains drawn from one sample of a study of blood T cell repertoires in COVID-19. Assay: immunoSEQ multiplex PCR; the TCRdb copy retains only in-frame clones and omits some. The data contain about 180,000 clones, over 80% of them singletons. The specimen sequenced was peripheral blood. All receptors derive from an older woman with COVID-19, enrolled during active disease. Both conserved end residues are part of each CDR3. D genes are given only for firm matches. Size is omitted from some rows. Given values are once, few, many or a class for expanded clones.

D gene	V gene	J gene	clone size	CDR3 DNA	CDR3 protein
-	TRBV5-1	TRBJ2-7	-	TGCGCCAGCAGTTACCTCGCGACAGGAACCTACGAGCAGTACTTC	CASSYLATGTYEQYF
-	TRBV19	TRBJ1-6	-	TGTGCCAGTAGTCCGAACTTGGGGAGGGGTAATTCACCCCTCCACTTT	CASSPNLGRGNSPLHF
TRBD1	TRBV7-8	TRBJ1-5	-	TGTGCCAGCAGCTTAGGTTGGGGGGACAGGGGTCTCAATCAGCCCCAGCATTTT	CASSLGWGDRGLNQPQHF
-	TRBV19	TRBJ1-5	-	TGTGCCAGTAGTATTCAACACCTAGGGGGCAATCAGCCCCAGCATTTT	CASSIQHLGGNQPQHF
TRBD1	TRBV2	TRBJ2-2	-	TGTGCCAGCAGTCCGACAGGGGGCACCGGGGAGCTGTTTTTT	CASSPTGGTGELFF
-	TRBV5-1	TRBJ2-5	-	TGCGCCAGCAGCTCACGGGGCCAAGAGACCCAGTACTTC	CASSSRGQETQYF
-	TRBV28	TRBJ1-2	-	TGTGCCAGCCGGGACAATTCTAACTATGGCTACACCTTC	CASRDNSNYGYTF
TRBD2	TRBV11-3	TRBJ2-5	few	TGTGCCAGCAGCCGACGTATCGAGGGGAGGGAAGAGACCCAGTACTTC	CASSRRIEGREETQYF
-	TRBV2	TRBJ1-5	few	TGTGCCAGCAGTGTCGGTGCGGTGGGTCAGCCCCAGCATTTT	CASSVGAVGQPQHF
-	TRBV18	TRBJ1-4	-	TGTGCCAGCTCACCACCGCAGACAGCCTATAATGAAAAACTGTTTTTT	CASSPPQTAYNEKLFF
TRBD1	TRBV19	TRBJ1-5	-	TGTGCCAGTAGACCCGGGACAGGCCGCGATCAGCCCCAGCATTTT	CASRPGTGRDQPQHF
TRBD2	TRBV5-1	TRBJ2-3	-	TGCGCCAGCAGCCCACCGGGACTAGCGGCCACAGATACGCAGTATTTT	CASSPPGLAATDTQYF
-	TRBV11-2	TRBJ1-1	-	TGTGCCAGCAGCTCCTTGATACGAGAAGTTCCGTTGTTGTTT	CASSSLIREVPLLF
-	TRBV4-3	TRBJ2-7	-	TGCGCCAGCAGCCAAGAACTAGCCTACGAGCAGTACTTC	CASSQELAYEQYF
TRBD2	TRBV5-1	TRBJ2-2	-	TGCGCCAGCAGCGGGCTAGCGGGAGCGTTGCCCGGGGAGCTGTTTTTT	CASSGLAGALPGELFF
-	TRBV6-5	TRBJ2-5	-	TGTGCCAGCAGGGATCAAGGGCGGGGCGGGGAGACCCAGTACTTC	CASRDQGRGGETQYF
-	TRBV28	TRBJ1-2	-	TGTGCCAGCAGAGCGGTCAGCCCGTGGGGCTACACCTTC	CASRAVSPWGYTF
TRBD2	TRBV4-2	TRBJ2-3	-	TGTGCCAGCAGCAGGACTAGCGGGCGGGATGACACAGATACGCAGTATTTT	CASSRTSGRDDTDTQYF
TRBD2	TRBV7-2	TRBJ2-3	few	TGTGCCAGCAGCTCAGGGACTAGCGGGGAGGGCGGGGATACGCAGTATTTT	CASSSGTSGEGGDTQYF
TRBD2	TRBV7-2	TRBJ2-7	-	TGTGCCAGCAGCCAGACTAGCGGGAGATTCGACGAGCAGTACTTC	CASSQTSGRFDEQYF
-	TRBV19	TRBJ1-4	-	TGTGCCAGTAGTATGACAGAACGGGGGGCAACTAATGAAAAACTGTTTTTT	CASSMTERGATNEKLFF
-	TRBV19	TRBJ1-1	-	TGTGCCAGCACAGATGGGGGAGGTGAAGCTTTCTTT	CASTDGGGEAFF
TRBD2	TRBV7-8	TRBJ2-1	-	TGTGCCAGCAGCCGCTGGGCGGGAGAAGCCAATGAGCAGTTCTTC	CASSRWAGEANEQFF
-	TRBV28	TRBJ1-1	-	TGTGCCAGCAGCCCCCTGACTAGAGGGAACACTGAAGCTTTCTTT	CASSPLTRGNTEAFF
TRBD2	TRBV3-1/TRBV3-2	TRBJ2-5	-	TGTGCCAGCAGCCAACGCACCGGGAGGTCAGAGACCCAGTACTTC	CASSQRTGRSETQYF
-	TRBV29-1	TRBJ1-2	-	TGCAGCGTTGCTAGTCTCAGAGACGGCTACACCTTC	CSVASLRDGYTF
-	TRBV21-1	TRBJ1-2	few	TGTGCCAGCAGCAAAGCGGCAGATTATGGCTACACCTTC	CASSKAADYGYTF
-	TRBV5-8	TRBJ1-5	-	TGTGCCAGCAGCAGGGGACTGAACAATCAGCCCCAGCATTTT	CASSRGLNNQPQHF
-	TRBV5-4	TRBJ2-5	-	TGTGCCAGCAGCTTGCCGGGTCCAAGAGAGACCCAGTACTTC	CASSLPGPRETQYF
-	TRBV6-6	TRBJ2-7	-	TGTGCCAGCAGCTTCCTCGGGGAGCAGTACTTC	CASSFLGEQYF
-	TRBV2	TRBJ1-1	-	TGTGCCAGCAGGTTTGAAGGGCAGGGCACTGAAGCTTTCTTT	CASRFEGQGTEAFF
-	TRBV6-6	TRBJ2-6	once	TGTGCCAGCTGGAATCAGGGGCTGGCTGGGGCCAACGTCCTGACTTTC	CASWNQGLAGANVLTF
TRBD1	TRBV5-1	TRBJ1-5	-	TGCGCCAGCAGCGTCGGGACAGGGAAAAATCAGCCCCAGCATTTT	CASSVGTGKNQPQHF
TRBD1	TRBV7-9	TRBJ1-2	few	TGTGCCAGCAGCTTAGCGGACAGGACAGGGAGTGGCTACACCTTC	CASSLADRTGSGYTF
-	TRBV5-5	TRBJ1-2	few	TGTGCCAGCAGCTACTCAGGCCCTGCTAACTATGGCTACACCTTC	CASSYSGPANYGYTF
-	TRBV10-3	TRBJ1-1	-	TGTGCCATCAGTGGTGGGCATGCTCCTGAAGCTTTCTTT	CAISGGHAPEAFF
-	TRBV30	TRBJ1-2	-	TGTGCCTGGAGTACCCGGCGGGGTTCTAACTATGGCTACACCTTC	CAWSTRRGSNYGYTF
TRBD2	TRBV5-1	TRBJ2-7	few	TGCGCCAGCAGCTTGGGTAGAAGGACTAGCGGGTTCCGCTACGAGCAGTACTTC	CASSLGRRTSGFRYEQYF
TRBD1	TRBV28	TRBJ1-1	few	TGTGCCAGCAGTCCGCTTCCGGACAGGGAGAAAACTGAAGCTTTCTTT	CASSPLPDREKTEAFF
TRBD1	TRBV2	TRBJ1-4	-	TGTGCCGGCCACAGGGGAGCTAATGAAAAACTGTTTTTT	CAGHRGANEKLFF
-	TRBV7-2	TRBJ2-7	few	TGTGCCAGCAGCTTAGAAGGGACAAGATCCGAGCAGTACTTC	CASSLEGTRSEQYF
-	TRBV27	TRBJ1-1	-	TGTGCCAGCAGTCGGGAGGGGCGAGGGACTGAAGCTTTCTTT	CASSREGRGTEAFF
TRBD1	TRBV7-2	TRBJ1-6	-	TGTGCCAGCGGGAATAGACAGGGTAATTCTGCACTCCTCCACTTT	CASGNRQGNSALLHF
-	TRBV27	TRBJ1-1	once	TGTGCCAGCCGGATCTACGGAGGCGCTGAAGCTTTCTTT	CASRIYGGAEAFF
-	TRBV7-2	TRBJ2-2	-	TGTGCCAGCACGGTACGGGAGACTTCGCTGCTGTTTTTT	CASTVRETSLLFF
-	TRBV27	TRBJ2-2	-	TGTGCCAGCAGTTTCCTCAGGGCCGGGGAGCTGTTTTTT	CASSFLRAGELFF
TRBD1	TRBV27	TRBJ1-5	-	TGTGCCAGCAGCTTGACAGGGAAAGATCAGCCCCAGCATTTT	CASSLTGKDQPQHF
TRBD1	TRBV2	TRBJ2-1	-	TGTGCCAGCAAAACCCGACAGGGGTCATACAATGAGCAGTTCTTC	CASKTRQGSYNEQFF
TRBD2	TRBV19	TRBJ2-1	-	TGTGCCAGTAGTCTAGCGGGAGTCGCCAATGAGCAGTTCTTC	CASSLAGVANEQFF
-	TRBV7-2	TRBJ2-3	-	TGTGCCAGCAGCCTTTCCATGACAGCTAGCACAGATACGCAGTATTTT	CASSLSMTASTDTQYF
TRBD2	TRBV5-4	TRBJ2-1	-	TGTGCCAGCAGCCTTGGTGGTGGGGCGGGAGGGCGGTATAATGAGCAGTTCTTC	CASSLGGGAGGRYNEQFF
-	TRBV19	TRBJ1-1	-	TGTGCCAGTAGTCCCAGGGGCGGCACTGAAGCTTTCTTT	CASSPRGGTEAFF